Listed below are T cell receptor beta chains from one sample, sequenced in a study of molecular identifiers for immune sequencing clone quantification. TCRdb independently ran MiXCR on the PCR reads; one entry per CDR3 protein. The sample holds a few hundred thousand distinct CDR3 sequences, under 25% seen once. The sample consisted of naive CD8+ T cells from blood, with Jurkat cell RNA spiked in. The receptors were gathered from a human donor in good health. Some libraries in this study had Jurkat cell RNA spiked in. CDR3s include the opening cysteine and the closing phenylalanine or tryptophan. Each record gives: J gene, D gene, CDR3 length, V gene, clone size, CDR3 DNA, CDR3 protein. The D gene is left open where the match is weak. Where a row states a size, it is once, few, many or the class of an expanded clone; other rows omit it.

j_gene: TRBJ2-3
d_gene: TRBD2
len: 14
v_gene: TRBV20-1
abundance: .
CDR3nt: TGCAGTGCTAGAGCGTGGCGGGGGAAAGATACGCCGTATTTT
CDR3aa: CSARAWRGKDTPYF

j_gene: TRBJ2-7
d_gene: .
len: 13
v_gene: TRBV20-1
abundance: many
CDR3nt: TGCAGTGCTAGAGTAAAGTCTACCTACGAGCAGTACTTC
CDR3aa: CSARVKSTYEQYF

j_gene: TRBJ2-6
d_gene: .
len: 15
v_gene: TRBV5-1
abundance: .
CDR3nt: TGCGCCAGCAGCCCAGAGCACTCTGGGGCCAACGTCCTGACTTTC
CDR3aa: CASSPEHSGANVLTF

j_gene: TRBJ2-3
d_gene: TRBD2
len: 15
v_gene: TRBV6-5
abundance: many
CDR3nt: TGTGCCAGCAACCCCTTAGCGGGGGCCACAGATACGCAGTATTTT
CDR3aa: CASNPLAGATDTQYF

j_gene: TRBJ2-1
d_gene: .
len: 15
v_gene: TRBV28
abundance: many
CDR3nt: TGTGCCAGCAGTTTTCGGGGGAGTTCCTACAATGAGCAGTTCTTC
CDR3aa: CASSFRGSSYNEQFF

j_gene: TRBJ1-2
d_gene: .
len: 14
v_gene: TRBV2
abundance: many
CDR3nt: TGTGCCAGCAGTGCCACAGGGTATGGATATGGCTACACCTTC
CDR3aa: CASSATGYGYGYTF

j_gene: TRBJ2-3
d_gene: .
len: 15
v_gene: TRBV13
abundance: .
CDR3nt: TGTGCCAGCAGCTTAACCGGGACGGCCGGAGATACGCTGTATTTT
CDR3aa: CASSLTGTAGDTLYF

j_gene: TRBJ2-7
d_gene: .
len: 12
v_gene: TRBV6-1
abundance: few
CDR3nt: TGTGCCAGCAACGTCGCGGGGTACGAGCAGTACTTC
CDR3aa: CASNVAGYEQYF

j_gene: TRBJ1-5
d_gene: .
len: 16
v_gene: TRBV4-1
abundance: many
CDR3nt: TGCGCCAGCAGCCCCCGCCGGGGGGGGGGCAATCAGCCCCAGCATTTT
CDR3aa: CASSPRRGGGNQPQHF

j_gene: TRBJ1-4
d_gene: .
len: 14
v_gene: TRBV28
abundance: many
CDR3nt: TGTGCCACCCTGGGGGGGGCGCACGGTGAAAAACTGTTTTTT
CDR3aa: CATLGGAHGEKLFF

j_gene: TRBJ1-5
d_gene: .
len: 14
v_gene: TRBV6-2/TRBV6-3
abundance: many
CDR3nt: TGTGCCAGCAGTTACGGGGACAGCAATCAGCCCCAGCATTTT
CDR3aa: CASSYGDSNQPQHF

j_gene: TRBJ1-6
d_gene: .
len: 13
v_gene: TRBV27
abundance: many
CDR3nt: TGTGCCAGCAGTGAACAGGGTAATTCACCCCTCCACTTT
CDR3aa: CASSEQGNSPLHF

j_gene: TRBJ1-6
d_gene: .
len: 14
v_gene: TRBV28
abundance: .
CDR3nt: TGTGCCAGCAGTCCCATGGGGGGAGCCTCACCCCTCCACTTT
CDR3aa: CASSPMGGASPLHF

j_gene: TRBJ1-6
d_gene: .
len: 14
v_gene: TRBV7-9
abundance: few
CDR3nt: TGTGCCAGCAGCTTACATGAGATTTCTTCACCCCTCCACTTT
CDR3aa: CASSLHEISSPLHF

j_gene: TRBJ2-3
d_gene: TRBD1
len: 16
v_gene: TRBV7-6
abundance: many
CDR3nt: TGTGCCAGCAGCTCTAATGCAGGGGGCCGCAAAGATACGCAGTATTTT
CDR3aa: CASSSNAGGRKDTQYF

j_gene: TRBJ1-4
d_gene: TRBD1
len: 15
v_gene: TRBV15
abundance: .
CDR3nt: TGTGCCACCAGCAGCGGACAGGGGGATAATGAAAAACTGTTTTTT
CDR3aa: CATSSGQGDNEKLFF

j_gene: TRBJ1-1
d_gene: TRBD1
len: 14
v_gene: TRBV4-3
abundance: many
CDR3nt: TGCGCCAGCAGCCCAGACAGGGGTTGGACTGAAGCTTTCTTT
CDR3aa: CASSPDRGWTEAFF

j_gene: TRBJ1-6
d_gene: .
len: 14
v_gene: TRBV30
abundance: .
CDR3nt: TGTGCCTGGAGAGGACTCTCCTATAATTCACCCCTCCGCTTT
CDR3aa: CAWRGLSYNSPLRF

j_gene: TRBJ1-1
d_gene: TRBD1
len: 15
v_gene: TRBV7-9
abundance: few
CDR3nt: TGTGCCAGCAGCTTCGGGACAGGGGCCCTAACTGAAGCTTTCTTT
CDR3aa: CASSFGTGALTEAFF

j_gene: TRBJ2-7
d_gene: .
len: 12
v_gene: TRBV24-1
abundance: many
CDR3nt: TGTGCCACCAGTGGCGAACTCTACGAGCAGTACTTC
CDR3aa: CATSGELYEQYF

j_gene: TRBJ1-6
d_gene: TRBD1
len: 19
v_gene: TRBV20-1
abundance: .
CDR3nt: TGCAGTGCTAGCACCGGGACAGGTATTCGGAGCTCCTATAATTCACCCCTCCACTTT
CDR3aa: CSASTGTGIRSSYNSPLHF

j_gene: TRBJ2-3
d_gene: TRBD1
len: 18
v_gene: TRBV4-3
abundance: few
CDR3nt: TGCGCCAGCAGCCAAGAGCTGCGACCGGGGACAGGCCCAGATACGCAGTATTTT
CDR3aa: CASSQELRPGTGPDTQYF

j_gene: TRBJ2-5
d_gene: TRBD1
len: 14
v_gene: TRBV4-3
abundance: many
CDR3nt: TGCGCCAGCAGCCTCACAGGGGGCGGAGAGACCCAGTACTTC
CDR3aa: CASSLTGGGETQYF

j_gene: TRBJ2-1
d_gene: TRBD1
len: 17
v_gene: TRBV4-3
abundance: .
CDR3nt: TGCGCCAGCAGCCAAGAATTTCAGGACAGGGCTGACAATGAGCAGTTCTTC
CDR3aa: CASSQEFQDRADNEQFF

j_gene: TRBJ2-1
d_gene: .
len: 14
v_gene: TRBV7-2
abundance: many
CDR3nt: TGTGCCAGCAGCTCCGACGGATTTTACAATGAGCAGTTCTTC
CDR3aa: CASSSDGFYNEQFF

j_gene: TRBJ2-7
d_gene: .
len: 15
v_gene: TRBV29-1
abundance: many
CDR3nt: TGCAGCGTTGAAATTCCGGGACACCGAACCTACGAGCAGTACTTC
CDR3aa: CSVEIPGHRTYEQYF

j_gene: TRBJ2-3
d_gene: TRBD2
len: 16
v_gene: TRBV20-1
abundance: few
CDR3nt: TGCAGTGCTCTACCCCAGAGACTAGCGATTGCAGATACGCAGTATTTT
CDR3aa: CSALPQRLAIADTQYF

j_gene: TRBJ2-3
d_gene: .
len: 14
v_gene: TRBV24-1
abundance: .
CDR3nt: TGTGCCACCAGCCTACGGGCAGGGGCAGATACGCAGTATTTT
CDR3aa: CATSLRAGADTQYF

j_gene: TRBJ1-5
d_gene: .
len: 13
v_gene: TRBV30
abundance: many
CDR3nt: TGTGCCTGGAGGGAGGACTATGGGCAGCCCCAGCATTTT
CDR3aa: CAWREDYGQPQHF

j_gene: TRBJ2-5
d_gene: .
len: 14
v_gene: TRBV6-2/TRBV6-3
abundance: few
CDR3nt: TGTGCCAGCAGTTCTCGGACAGAGGAAGAGACCCAGTACTTC
CDR3aa: CASSSRTEEETQYF

j_gene: TRBJ2-3
d_gene: TRBD1
len: 16
v_gene: TRBV7-9
abundance: few
CDR3nt: TGTGCCAGCAGCTCCTACACAGGGGGCGGCACAGATACGCAGTATTTT
CDR3aa: CASSSYTGGGTDTQYF

j_gene: TRBJ2-7
d_gene: .
len: 16
v_gene: TRBV4-3
abundance: few
CDR3nt: TGCGCCAGCAGCCAAGATTCTATGGCGCGCTCCTACGAGCAGTACTTC
CDR3aa: CASSQDSMARSYEQYF

j_gene: TRBJ2-1
d_gene: TRBD1
len: 16
v_gene: TRBV19
abundance: few
CDR3nt: TGTGCCAGTAGTATAGCCTCCGGGACAGGCTACAATGAGCAGTTCTTC
CDR3aa: CASSIASGTGYNEQFF

j_gene: TRBJ1-5
d_gene: TRBD1
len: 12
v_gene: TRBV6-2/TRBV6-3
abundance: .
CDR3nt: TGTGCCAGCAGTTACGGACAGGGGCCCCAGCATTTT
CDR3aa: CASSYGQGPQHF

j_gene: TRBJ2-7
d_gene: .
len: 15
v_gene: TRBV7-2
abundance: few
CDR3nt: TGTGCCAGCAGCTTCTATCTGGGCAGAGGGTACGAGCAGTACTTC
CDR3aa: CASSFYLGRGYEQYF

j_gene: TRBJ2-3
d_gene: .
len: 11
v_gene: TRBV9
abundance: many
CDR3nt: TGTGCCAGCAGCGCTACAGATACGCAGTATTTT
CDR3aa: CASSATDTQYF

j_gene: TRBJ1-4
d_gene: TRBD1
len: 13
v_gene: TRBV29-1
abundance: many
CDR3nt: TGCAGCGTCCCCGGGACAGGGGATGAAAAACTGTTTTTT
CDR3aa: CSVPGTGDEKLFF

j_gene: TRBJ1-1
d_gene: .
len: 14
v_gene: TRBV12-3/TRBV12-4
abundance: many
CDR3nt: TGTGCCAGCAGTTTAGGGGGCCGCGGGTTTGAAGCTTTCTTT
CDR3aa: CASSLGGRGFEAFF

j_gene: TRBJ2-2
d_gene: .
len: 15
v_gene: TRBV5-8
abundance: many
CDR3nt: TGTGCCAGCAGCTTCGGGCTTCATGTCGGCGGGGAGCTGTTTTTT
CDR3aa: CASSFGLHVGGELFF

j_gene: TRBJ2-3
d_gene: .
len: 17
v_gene: TRBV6-6
abundance: once
CDR3nt: TGTGCCAGCAGTGCCTACCGGGCTAGCCACAGCACAGATACGCAGTATTTT
CDR3aa: CASSAYRASHSTDTQYF

j_gene: TRBJ2-2
d_gene: .
len: 15
v_gene: TRBV28
abundance: .
CDR3nt: TGTGCCAGCAGTTTCCGAGGCCACAACACCGGGGAGCTGTTTTTT
CDR3aa: CASSFRGHNTGELFF

j_gene: TRBJ2-3
d_gene: TRBD1
len: 14
v_gene: TRBV2
abundance: few
CDR3nt: TGTGCCAGCAAACCGGGACAGGGCACAGATACGCAGTATTTT
CDR3aa: CASKPGQGTDTQYF

j_gene: TRBJ1-2
d_gene: .
len: 18
v_gene: TRBV7-2
abundance: many
CDR3nt: TGTGCCAGCAGCTCTGTAGGATATAACAGGGTTGACAACTATGGCTACACCTTC
CDR3aa: CASSSVGYNRVDNYGYTF

j_gene: TRBJ2-2
d_gene: .
len: 14
v_gene: TRBV12-3/TRBV12-4
abundance: .
CDR3nt: TGTGCCAGCACCTTAGGGGGACACCCCGGGGAGCTGTTTTTT
CDR3aa: CASTLGGHPGELFF

j_gene: TRBJ1-4
d_gene: .
len: 18
v_gene: TRBV28
abundance: few
CDR3nt: TGTGCCAGCAGCCTCGTAGGGGTCAGATATATCCCTAATGAAAAACTGTTTTTT
CDR3aa: CASSLVGVRYIPNEKLFF

j_gene: TRBJ2-1
d_gene: .
len: 15
v_gene: TRBV7-6
abundance: once
CDR3nt: TGTGCCAGCAGCTTAGCGCGCGCAGCTTACAATGAGCAGTCCTTC
CDR3aa: CASSLARAAYNEQSF

j_gene: TRBJ2-2
d_gene: TRBD2
len: 18
v_gene: TRBV3-1
abundance: .
CDR3nt: TGTGCCAGCAGCCGTCTGGGGCTAGCGGATCCGAACACCGGGGAGCTGTTTTTT
CDR3aa: CASSRLGLADPNTGELFF

j_gene: TRBJ2-7
d_gene: TRBD1
len: 15
v_gene: TRBV27
abundance: .
CDR3nt: TGTGCCAGCAGTTTAAAGGGGGCTTTGACCTACGAGCAGTACTTC
CDR3aa: CASSLKGALTYEQYF

j_gene: TRBJ1-5
d_gene: .
len: 18
v_gene: TRBV7-9
abundance: .
CDR3nt: TGTGCCAGCAGCTTAGGTCCCGCTAGATCACAAGCTAATCAGCCCCAGCATTTT
CDR3aa: CASSLGPARSQANQPQHF

j_gene: TRBJ1-1
d_gene: .
len: 15
v_gene: TRBV6-5
abundance: few
CDR3nt: TGTGCCAGCAGTTACTCTGCAGCCATGAACACTGAAGCTTTCTTT
CDR3aa: CASSYSAAMNTEAFF

j_gene: TRBJ2-1
d_gene: .
len: 13
v_gene: TRBV29-1
abundance: many
CDR3nt: TGCAGCGTTGGACAGGTCTCCTACAATGAGCAGTTCTTC
CDR3aa: CSVGQVSYNEQFF

j_gene: TRBJ2-2
d_gene: TRBD2
len: 16
v_gene: TRBV10-3
abundance: .
CDR3nt: TGTGCCATCAAAGAAACCGGGACTAAGTACACCGGGGAGCTGTTTTTT
CDR3aa: CAIKETGTKYTGELFF

j_gene: TRBJ2-7
d_gene: TRBD2
len: 16
v_gene: TRBV2
abundance: few
CDR3nt: TGTGCCAGCAGTGCGCTGGGCGGGGGTCACTCCTACGAGCAGTACTTC
CDR3aa: CASSALGGGHSYEQYF